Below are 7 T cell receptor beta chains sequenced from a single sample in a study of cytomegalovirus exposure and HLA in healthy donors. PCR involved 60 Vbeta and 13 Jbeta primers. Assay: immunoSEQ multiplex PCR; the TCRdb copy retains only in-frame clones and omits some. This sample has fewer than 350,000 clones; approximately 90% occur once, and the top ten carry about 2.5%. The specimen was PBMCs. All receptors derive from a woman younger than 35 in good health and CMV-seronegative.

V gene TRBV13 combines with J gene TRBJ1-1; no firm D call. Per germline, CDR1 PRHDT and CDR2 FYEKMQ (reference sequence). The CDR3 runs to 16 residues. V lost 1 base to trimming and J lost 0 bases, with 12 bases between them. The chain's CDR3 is CASSLVGGLMNTEAFF. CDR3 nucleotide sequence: TGTGCCAGCAGCTTAGTTGGAGGGCTAATGAACACTGAAGCTTTCTTT.

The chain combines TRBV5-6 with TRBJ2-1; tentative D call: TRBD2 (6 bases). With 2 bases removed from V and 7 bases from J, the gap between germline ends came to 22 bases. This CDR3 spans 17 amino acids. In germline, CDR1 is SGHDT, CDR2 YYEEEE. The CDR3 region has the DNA TGTGCCAGCAGCTTAGAGAGGGCTTCCGGGGCGGGGAATGAGCAGTTCTTC. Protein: CASSLERASGAGNEQFF.

The CDR3 sequence is CASSSDRGGGKYF. CDR3 nucleotides: TGCGCCAGCAGCTCGGACAGGGGGGGTGGAAAGTACTTC. The rearrangement links TRBV5-1 to TRBJ2-7, with 10 positions matching TRBD1. From germline, CDR1 is SGHRS and CDR2 YFSETQ. Trimming took 3 bases from V and 11 from J; bases not matched to a gene: 8. CDR3 length: 13 amino acids.

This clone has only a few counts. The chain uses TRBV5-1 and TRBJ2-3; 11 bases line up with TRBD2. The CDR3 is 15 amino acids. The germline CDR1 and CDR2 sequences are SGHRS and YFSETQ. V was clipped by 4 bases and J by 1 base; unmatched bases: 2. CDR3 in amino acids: CASSRGLAGTDTQYF. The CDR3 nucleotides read TGCGCCAGCAGCAGGGGACTAGCGGGCACAGATACGCAGTATTTT.

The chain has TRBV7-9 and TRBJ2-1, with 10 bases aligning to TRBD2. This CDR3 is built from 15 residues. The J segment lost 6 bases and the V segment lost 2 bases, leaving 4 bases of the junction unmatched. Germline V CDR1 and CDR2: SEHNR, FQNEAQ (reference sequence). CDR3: CASSLKRGGGNEQFF. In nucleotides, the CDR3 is TGTGCCAGCAGCTTAAAGCGGGGGGGCGGCAATGAGCAGTTCTTC.

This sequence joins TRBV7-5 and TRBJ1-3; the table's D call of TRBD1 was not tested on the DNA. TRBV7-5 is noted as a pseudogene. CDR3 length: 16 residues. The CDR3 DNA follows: TGTGCCAGAAGCTACCGGGACAGGAACTCTGGAAACACCATATATTTT. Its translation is CARSYRDRNSGNTIYF.

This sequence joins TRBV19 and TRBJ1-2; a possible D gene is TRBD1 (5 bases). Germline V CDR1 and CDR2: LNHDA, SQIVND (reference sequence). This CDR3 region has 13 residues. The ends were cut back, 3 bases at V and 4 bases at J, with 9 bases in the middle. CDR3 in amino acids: CASSMSQVYGYTF. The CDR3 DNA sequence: TGTGCCAGTAGTATGTCACAGGTCTATGGCTACACCTTC.